Listed below are T cell receptor beta chains from one sample, sequenced in a study of radiotherapy plus CTLA-4 blockade in lung cancer. The table came from immunoSEQ multiplex PCR; TCRdb's copy has only in-frame clones and leaves some out. The sample records roughly 68,000 clones, around 80% being singletons. The sequenced sample was peripheral blood, obtained from a patient treated with radiotherapy plus ipilimumab. These receptors all stem from a human donor with non-small cell lung cancer who had a complete response to radiotherapy plus ipilimumab. Each CDR3 is given with its conserved first and last residue. A D gene is named only where the DNA matches it firmly. Only some rows state a clone size, as once, few, many or a class for expanded clones.

CDR3 DNA | CDR3 protein | clone size | J gene | D gene | V gene
TGTGCCAGCAGCTTAATGGGGGTTGGGACAGATACGCAGTATTTT | CASSLMGVGTDTQYF | once | TRBJ2-3 | . | TRBV7-2
TGTGCCAGCAGCCAATTAGTGGCGGCAGATACGCAGTATTTT | CASSQLVAADTQYF | few | TRBJ2-3 | . | TRBV5-8
TGTGCCAGCAGCAAAGCGCCGAACACGTATGGCTACACCTTC | CASSKAPNTYGYTF | . | TRBJ1-2 | . | TRBV21-1
TGTGCCAGCTCGCCTGAGGGGGCTGAATTTTCACCCCTCCACTTT | CASSPEGAEFSPLHF | . | TRBJ1-6 | TRBD1 | TRBV18
TGCGCCAGCAGCCTCTCCCCGACAGGGAGGCTGTTTTTT | CASSLSPTGRLFF | . | TRBJ1-4 | TRBD1 | TRBV5-1
TGTGCCAGCTCACCTCCGGGACAGGGTGGCGCCAATCAGCCCCAGCATTTT | CASSPPGQGGANQPQHF | once | TRBJ1-5 | TRBD1 | TRBV18
TGTGCCAGCAGCTTAGGGGTAACACCCGGGATCAATGAGCAGTTCTTC | CASSLGVTPGINEQFF | once | TRBJ2-1 | . | TRBV11-3
TGTGCCAGCAGTGATCCCCCACGGGGGAACAATGAGCAGTTCTTC | CASSDPPRGNNEQFF | once | TRBJ2-1 | . | TRBV25-1
TGTGCCAGCAGCGGCAGGGGATATGAGCAGTTCTTC | CASSGRGYEQFF | . | TRBJ2-1 | . | TRBV11-2
TGTGCCAGCAGCCACCGGGACAAAAATTCACCCCTCCACTTT | CASSHRDKNSPLHF | . | TRBJ1-6 | . | TRBV5-8
TGCAGCGTAACGGGACAGGGCGGTTTGGACGAGCAGTACTTC | CSVTGQGGLDEQYF | . | TRBJ2-7 | TRBD1 | TRBV29-1
TGTGCCAGCAGCCCATCGGGGGACCGAGATCAGCCCCAGCATTTT | CASSPSGDRDQPQHF | . | TRBJ1-5 | . | TRBV7-2